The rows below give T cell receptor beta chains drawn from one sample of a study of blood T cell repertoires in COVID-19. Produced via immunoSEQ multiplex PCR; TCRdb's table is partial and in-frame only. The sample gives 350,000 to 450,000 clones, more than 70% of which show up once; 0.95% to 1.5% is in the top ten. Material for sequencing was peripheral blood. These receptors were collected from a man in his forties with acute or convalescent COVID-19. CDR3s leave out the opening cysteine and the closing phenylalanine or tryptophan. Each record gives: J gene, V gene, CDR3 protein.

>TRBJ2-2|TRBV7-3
ATGRTGYTGELF
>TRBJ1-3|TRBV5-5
ASSSTGGEAGNTIY
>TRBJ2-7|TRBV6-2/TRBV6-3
ASSYAHPGQGSYEQY
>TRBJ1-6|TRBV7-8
ASRLQVTSPLH
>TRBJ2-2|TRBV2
ASSEFLRQLNTGELF
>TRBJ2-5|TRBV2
ASSEYRTGRGETQY
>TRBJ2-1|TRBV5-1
ASSDTGTGAAGDEQF
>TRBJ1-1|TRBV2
ASNQGRNTEAF
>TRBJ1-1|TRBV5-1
ASSPGGFGTEAF
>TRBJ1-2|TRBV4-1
ASSQDSPGGFGYT
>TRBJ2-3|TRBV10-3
AIRDSSTSTDTQY
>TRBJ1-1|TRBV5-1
ASSLGTANTEAF
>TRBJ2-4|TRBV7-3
ASSLRAGGSHIQY
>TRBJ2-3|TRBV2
ASRVGGGADTQY
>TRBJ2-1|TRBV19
ASSIRYSYSYNEQF
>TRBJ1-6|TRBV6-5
ANRRDRDSPLH
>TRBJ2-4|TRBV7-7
ASSLDSKNIQY
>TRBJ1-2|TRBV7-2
ASSLARLGGGYT
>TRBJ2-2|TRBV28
ASSRQGAENTGELF
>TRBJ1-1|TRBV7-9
ASSLVGHGAGGLTEAF
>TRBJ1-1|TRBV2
ASSEATAMNTEAF
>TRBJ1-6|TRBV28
ASSPAGGLSYNSPLH
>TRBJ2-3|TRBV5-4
ASSSKPAQGRNTDTQY
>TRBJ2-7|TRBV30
AWSGAGEQY
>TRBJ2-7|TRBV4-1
ASSQEGLYQSKAYEQY
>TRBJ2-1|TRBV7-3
ASSSQGVLNNEQF
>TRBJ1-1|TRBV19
ASSGRRYTEAF
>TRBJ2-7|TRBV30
AWSGGQWTTSEQY